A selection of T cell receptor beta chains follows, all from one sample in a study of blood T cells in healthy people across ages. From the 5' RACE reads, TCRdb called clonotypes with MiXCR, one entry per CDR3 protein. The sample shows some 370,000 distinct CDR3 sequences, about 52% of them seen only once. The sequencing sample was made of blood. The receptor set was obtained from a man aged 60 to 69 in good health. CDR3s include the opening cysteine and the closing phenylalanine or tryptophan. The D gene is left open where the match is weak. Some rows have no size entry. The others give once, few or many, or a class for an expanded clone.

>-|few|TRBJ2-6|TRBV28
CASDSTVRSGANVLTF
TGTGCCAGCGACAGCACAGTCCGCTCTGGGGCCAACGTCCTGACTTTC
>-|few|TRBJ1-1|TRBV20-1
CSVPGQTNTEAFF
TGCAGTGTACCCGGACAGACGAACACTGAAGCTTTCTTT
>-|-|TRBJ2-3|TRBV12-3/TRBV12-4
CASSLLGVGSTDTQYF
TGTGCCAGCAGTTTATTAGGGGTAGGGAGCACAGATACGCAGTATTTT
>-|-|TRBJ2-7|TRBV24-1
CATSDLVGPSVGQYF
TGTGCCACCAGTGATTTGGTAGGCCCCTCGGTGGGCCAGTACTTC
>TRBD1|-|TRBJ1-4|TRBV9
CASSPRLRDSEKLFF
TGTGCCAGCAGCCCCCGACTCCGGGACAGTGAAAAACTGTTTTTT
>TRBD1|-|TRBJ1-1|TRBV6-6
CASSAEGTGEAFF
TGTGCCAGCAGTGCTGAGGGGACAGGGGAAGCTTTCTTT
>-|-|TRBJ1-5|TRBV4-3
CASSQAWDLSNQPQHF
TGCGCCAGCAGCCAAGCCTGGGATCTTAGCAATCAGCCCCAGCATTTT
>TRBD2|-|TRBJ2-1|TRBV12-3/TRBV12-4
CASSLAGGTYNERFF
TGTGCCAGCAGCCTAGCGGGGGGGACCTACAATGAGCGGTTCTTC
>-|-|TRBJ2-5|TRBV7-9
CASSLGSAINQETQYF
TGTGCCAGCAGCTTAGGGAGTGCAATTAACCAAGAGACCCAGTACTTC
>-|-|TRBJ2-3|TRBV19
CASSPGPPHRSTDTQYF
TGTGCCAGTAGCCCCGGCCCCCCTCACAGGAGCACAGATACGCAGTATTTT
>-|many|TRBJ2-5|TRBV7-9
CASSLPVPGAQYF
TGTGCCAGCAGCTTACCTGTCCCGGGGGCCCAGTACTTC
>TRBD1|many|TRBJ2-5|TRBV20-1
CSAPPGGEETQYF
TGCAGTGCCCCCCCAGGGGGCGAGGAGACCCAGTACTTC
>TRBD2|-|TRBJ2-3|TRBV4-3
CASSRGGLAGDGTTDTQYF
TGCGCCAGCAGCCGGGGAGGGCTAGCGGGAGATGGGACCACAGATACGCAGTATTTT
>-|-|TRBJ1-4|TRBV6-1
CASRSSRLSFATNEELFF
TGTGCCAGCAGGAGCTCAAGGCTATCCTTTGCAACTAATGAAGAACTGTTTTTT
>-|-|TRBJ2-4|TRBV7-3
CASSPSGARSGEQYF
TGTGCCAGCAGCCCATCAGGGGCTAGATCAGGGGAGCAGTACTTC
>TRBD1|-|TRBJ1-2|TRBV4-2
CASSQLGTGEGGYGYTF
TGTGCCAGCAGCCAATTGGGGACAGGGGAAGGAGGCTATGGCTACACCTTC
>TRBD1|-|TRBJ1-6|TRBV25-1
CASRPGTGGLSPLHF
TGTGCCAGCAGACCCGGGACAGGGGGCTTATCACCCCTCCACTTT
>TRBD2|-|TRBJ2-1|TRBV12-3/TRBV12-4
CASSLLAANNEQFF
TGTGCCAGCAGTTTACTAGCGGCTAACAATGAGCAGTTCTTC
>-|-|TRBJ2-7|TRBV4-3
CASSQVRGVGPSEQYF
TGCGCCAGCAGCCAAGTTAGGGGAGTTGGTCCTAGTGAGCAGTACTTC
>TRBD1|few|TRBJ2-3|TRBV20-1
CSARTGGIDTQYF
TGCAGTGCCCGGACAGGGGGCATAGATACGCAGTATTTT
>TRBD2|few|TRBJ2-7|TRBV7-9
CASSTQVGREGPLTYEQYF
TGTGCCAGCAGCACCCAGGTGGGGCGGGAGGGCCCCCTTACCTACGAGCAGTACTTC
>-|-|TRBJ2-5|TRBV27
CASRSAASQETQYF
TGTGCCAGCAGATCAGCAGCAAGCCAAGAGACCCAGTACTTC
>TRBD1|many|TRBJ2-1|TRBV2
CASSATGQSPWFF
TGTGCCAGCAGTGCCACGGGACAGTCTCCCTGGTTCTTC
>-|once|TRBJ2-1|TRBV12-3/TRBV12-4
CASSLVVGGSDEQFF
TGTGCCAGCAGTTTAGTAGTAGGTGGGTCGGACGAGCAGTTCTTC
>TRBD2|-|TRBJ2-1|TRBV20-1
CSARPTSGRAPLEFF
TGCAGTGCTAGACCGACTAGCGGGAGGGCCCCCTTGGAGTTCTTC
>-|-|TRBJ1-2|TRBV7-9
CASSQQNNYGYTF
TGTGCCAGCAGCCAACAAAATAACTATGGCTACACCTTC
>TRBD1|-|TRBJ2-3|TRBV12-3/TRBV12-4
CASNAGQVGTDTQYF
TGTGCCAGCAACGCGGGACAGGTTGGGACAGATACGCAGTATTTT
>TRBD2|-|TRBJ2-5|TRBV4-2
CASSHRGEETQYF
TGTGCCAGCAGCCACCGGGGGGAAGAGACCCAGTACTTC
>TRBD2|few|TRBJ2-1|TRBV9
CASSAGTSGFYNEQFF
TGTGCCAGCAGCGCCGGGACTAGCGGATTCTACAATGAGCAGTTCTTC
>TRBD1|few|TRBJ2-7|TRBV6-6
CASSSGQPEGYEQYF
TGTGCCAGCAGTTCGGGACAGCCGGAAGGGTACGAGCAGTACTTC
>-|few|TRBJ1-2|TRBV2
CASSELGPKGGYTF
TGTGCCAGCAGTGAATTGGGCCCCAAGGGTGGCTACACCTTC
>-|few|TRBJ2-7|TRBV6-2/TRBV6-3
CASSYGSPLKVNEQYF
TGTGCCAGCAGTTACGGAAGCCCATTAAAAGTCAACGAGCAGTACTTC
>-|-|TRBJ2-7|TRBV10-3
CAIGGQNYEQYF
TGTGCCATCGGTGGACAGAACTACGAGCAGTACTTC
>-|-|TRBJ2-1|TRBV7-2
CASSLSPGNHNEQFF
TGTGCCAGCAGCTTATCTCCAGGGAATCACAATGAGCAGTTCTTC
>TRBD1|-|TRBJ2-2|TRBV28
CASTRQGANGELFF
TGTGCCAGCACCCGACAGGGGGCGAACGGGGAGCTGTTTTTT
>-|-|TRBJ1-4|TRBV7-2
CASSLGEGTTNEKLFF
TGTGCCAGCAGCTTAGGGGAGGGAACAACTAATGAAAAACTGTTTTTT